This T cell receptor beta chain was identified during a study of CD8+CD57+ T cells in acquired aplastic anemia. Overall study: Quantities of DNA derived from sorted CD4+ and CD8+ cells averaged roughly 3 ug. Notes on the study in general: Overlapping CD8+ CDR3 repertoires of patients and controls contained roughly 27 shared sequences. Patients versus controls showed no significant CD8+ Simpson's diversity difference.

CDR3 and TCR beta VDJ profiling relied on genomic DNA as the template. TCRdb reprocessed the reads via MiXCR and lists one record per CDR3 protein. The sample consists of over 200,000 distinct CDR3 sequences, around 63% of them appearing once. Germline V gives CDR1 SGHTA, CDR2 FQGNSA. The V gene lost 1 base and the J gene lost 1 base, with 11 bases spanning the gap. CDR3 length: 15 amino acids. This clonotype was detected once. What it binds is not known. The sample consisted of sorted CD4+, CD8+, or CD8+CD57+ T cells (not recorded which) from PBMCs. This chain joins TRBV7-2 and TRBJ2-7, with D possibly matching TRBD1 (5 bases). This clonotype was obtained from a human donor in good health. CDR3 nucleotides: TGTGCCAGCAGCTTAGGGAGACAGTATTCCTACGAGCAGTACTTC. It codes for CASSLGRQYSYEQYF.